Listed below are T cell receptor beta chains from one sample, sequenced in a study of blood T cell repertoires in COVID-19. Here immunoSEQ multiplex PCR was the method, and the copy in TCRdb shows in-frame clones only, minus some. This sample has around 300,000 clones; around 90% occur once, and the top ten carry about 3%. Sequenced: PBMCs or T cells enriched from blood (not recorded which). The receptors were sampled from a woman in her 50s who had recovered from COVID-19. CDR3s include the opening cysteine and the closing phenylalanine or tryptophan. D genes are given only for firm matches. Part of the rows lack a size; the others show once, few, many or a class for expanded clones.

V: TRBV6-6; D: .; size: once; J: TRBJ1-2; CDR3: CASRKGVDLNYGYTF; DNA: TGTGCCAGCAGAAAAGGGGTAGATCTTAACTATGGCTACACCTTC
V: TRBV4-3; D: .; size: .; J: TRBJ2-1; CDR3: CASSHGSGSYNEQFF; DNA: TGCGCCAGCAGCCATGGTAGCGGTTCCTACAATGAGCAGTTCTTC
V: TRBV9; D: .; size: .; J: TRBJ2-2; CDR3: CASSVVPARNTGELFF; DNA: TGTGCCAGCAGCGTAGTACCAGCGCGGAACACCGGGGAGCTGTTTTTT
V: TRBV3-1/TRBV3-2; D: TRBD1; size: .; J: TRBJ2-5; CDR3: CASSLLLSRGRRETQYF; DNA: TGTGCCAGCAGCCTCCTACTGTCCAGGGGGCGCCGAGAGACCCAGTACTTC
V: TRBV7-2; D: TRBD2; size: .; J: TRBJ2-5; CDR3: CASRRTSGRRETQYF; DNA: TGTGCCAGCAGACGAACTAGCGGGAGGCGAGAGACCCAGTACTTC
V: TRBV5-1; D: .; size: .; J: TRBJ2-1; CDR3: CASSLEPGNEQFF; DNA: TGCGCCAGCAGCTTGGAGCCAGGGAATGAGCAGTTCTTC
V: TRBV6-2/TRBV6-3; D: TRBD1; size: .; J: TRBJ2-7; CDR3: CASSDRDEQYF; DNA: TGTGCCAGCAGTGACAGGGACGAGCAGTACTTC
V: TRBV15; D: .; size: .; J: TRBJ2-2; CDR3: CATSRGPNGELFF; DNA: TGTGCCACCAGCAGAGGCCCTAACGGGGAGCTGTTTTTT
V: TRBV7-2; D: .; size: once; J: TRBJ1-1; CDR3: CASSPRALVNTEAFF; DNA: TGTGCCAGCAGCCCGAGGGCATTAGTGAACACTGAAGCTTTCTTT
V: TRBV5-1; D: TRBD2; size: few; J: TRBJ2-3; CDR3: CASSFGQLLAGGPADTQYF; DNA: TGCGCCAGCAGCTTTGGGCAGTTACTAGCGGGAGGGCCAGCAGATACGCAGTATTTT
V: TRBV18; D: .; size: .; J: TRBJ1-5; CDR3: CASSPEILRGQPQHF; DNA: TGTGCCAGCTCACCGGAGATCCTCAGAGGTCAGCCCCAGCATTTT
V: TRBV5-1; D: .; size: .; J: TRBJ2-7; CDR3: CASRLSAGAYEQYF; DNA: TGCGCCAGCAGACTATCGGCGGGCGCCTACGAGCAGTACTTC
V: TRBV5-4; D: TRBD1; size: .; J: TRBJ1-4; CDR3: CASSRQGATREKLFF; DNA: TGTGCCAGCAGCAGACAGGGGGCAACTCGGGAAAAACTGTTTTTT
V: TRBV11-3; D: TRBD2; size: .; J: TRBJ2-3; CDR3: CASSLGLAGDTQYF; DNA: TGTGCCAGCAGCTTAGGACTAGCGGGAGATACGCAGTATTTT
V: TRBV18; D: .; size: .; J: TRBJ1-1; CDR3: CASSPPLRGSDTEAFF; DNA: TGTGCCAGCTCACCACCGCTCAGGGGCAGTGACACTGAAGCTTTCTTT
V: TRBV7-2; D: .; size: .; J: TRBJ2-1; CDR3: CASSLALRLEKEQFF; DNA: TGTGCCAGCAGCTTAGCCCTCCGACTGGAGAAGGAGCAGTTCTTC
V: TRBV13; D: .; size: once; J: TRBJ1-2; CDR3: CASSYSPTGSNYGYTF; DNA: TGTGCCAGCAGCTATAGCCCGACAGGATCGAACTATGGCTACACCTTC
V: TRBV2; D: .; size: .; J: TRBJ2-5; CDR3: CASSRDSSETQYF; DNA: TGTGCCAGCAGTCGGGACTCTTCGGAGACCCAGTACTTC